The next 9 T cell receptor beta chains were all read from a single sample in a study of T cell repertoires in cytomegalovirus infection. In TCRdb, the reads were re-called with MiXCR into one record per CDR3 protein. The top ten clones hold approximately 15% of a sample with about 300,000 distinct CDR3 sequences, roughly 25% of them seen once. Source material: PBMCs. Receptor source: a human donor in good health (CMV status not recorded). Some clones in this sample may be carry-over from other donors' samples.

This clonotype was observed a single time. A much larger clonotype is one base distant, so this may be a read error. It is likely a read error, because the conserved phenylalanine at the end of the CDR3 is missing. This chain joins TRBV7-6 and TRBJ2-3; D is unclear. Trimming took off 5 bases at V and 9 bases at J, with 15 bases between the two ends. The CDR3 has 13 residues. Germline loops: CDR1 SGHVS, CDR2 FNYEAQ. In nucleotides, the CDR3 is TGTGCCAGCAGCCCAGGACCCCTTAGCACGCAGTATATT. Translated: CASSPGPLSTQYI.

At least ten counts were recorded for this clonotype. This rearrangement joins TRBV12-3 or TRBV12-4 to TRBJ2-7, with 15 nucleotides matching TRBD2. V trimming: 5 bases; J trimming: 6 bases; junction bases outside the gene matches: 8. The CDR3 covers 16 residues. CDR3 residues: CASSTFPGLAGGEQYF. DNA for the CDR3: TGTGCCAGCAGTACCTTCCCGGGACTAGCGGGAGGCGAGCAGTACTTC.

V usage is TRBV29-1 and J usage is TRBJ2-5; D is uncertain. Trimming cost V 6 bases and J 0 bases, with 8 bases left between them. Germline V gene data show CDR1 as SQVTM and CDR2 as ANQGSEA. The CDR3 extends over 12 amino acids. The CDR3 spells CSVRKYQETQYF. The CDR3 nucleotides are TGCAGCGTCCGGAAGTACCAAGAGACCCAGTACTTC.

This clonotype was detected a few times. The chain links TRBV2 to TRBJ2-1, with 8 bases identical to TRBD2. The CDR3 sequence is 18 residues long. CDR1 and CDR2 (germline): SNHLY, FYNNEI. The V gene end was trimmed by 0 bases and the J gene end by 3 bases; junction bases not matched to a gene: 10. The DNA of the CDR3 is TGTGCCAGCAGTGAAGCGCTTGGGGGCGGGAGGATCTACAATGAGCAGTTCTTC. Protein product: CASSEALGGGRIYNEQFF.

This clonotype has ten or more counts. V is TRBV7-2 and J is TRBJ2-5; 9 nucleotides agree with TRBD1. The CDR3 runs 14 residues. After removal of 3 bases from V and 2 bases from J, the junction contained 1 base not matched to a gene. The germline V gene has CDR1 SGHTA and CDR2 FQGNSA. CDR3 loop: CASSLGTGQETQYF. CDR3 DNA sequence: TGTGCCAGCAGCTTGGGGACAGGGCAAGAGACCCAGTACTTC.

This clonotype was observed a handful of times. The chain has TRBV6-5 and TRBJ2-3; 8 bases fit TRBD2. The V gene's germline CDR1 is MNHEY and CDR2 SVGAGI. The junction had 3 bases not matched to a gene; V was cut back by 7 bases and J by 0 bases. The CDR3 has 14 residues. CDR3 nucleotide sequence: TGTGCCAGCAAGAGCGGGGGTAGCACAGATACGCAGTATTTT. The encoded protein is CASKSGGSTDTQYF.

The chain recombines TRBV10-3 with TRBJ1-5; D uncertain. V was clipped by 3 bases and J by 3 bases, with 6 bases between them. The CDR3 totals 13 residues. Germline assignment: CDR1 ENHRY and CDR2 SYGVKD. The CDR3 loop is CAISDNFNQPQHF. CDR3 sequence (DNA): TGTGCCATCAGTGACAATTTCAATCAGCCCCAGCATTTT.

This clonotype came up a few times. The chain joins TRBV20-1 to TRBJ2-3; a possible D gene is TRBD1 (5 bases). Germline CDR1 is DFQATT and CDR2 is SNEGSKA (reference sequence). V was trimmed by 1 base and J by 0 bases, leaving 14 bases between them. The CDR3 has 16 amino acids. This CDR3 reads CSARGTGRFSTDTQYF. CDR3 DNA: TGCAGTGCTAGAGGAACAGGTCGATTTAGCACAGATACGCAGTATTTT.

V usage is TRBV7-9 and J usage is TRBJ2-7, with 7 bases that match TRBD2. The CDR3 consists of 16 residues. J lost 2 bases, V lost 4 bases, and 11 bases had no gene match. Germline lookup yields CDR1 SEHNR and CDR2 FQNEAQ (reference sequence). The DNA for the CDR3 is TGTGCCAGCAGCTCGTCTCGGGCGGGAGCCGCCTACGAGCAGTACTTC. It yields the protein CASSSSRAGAAYEQYF. Combining the CDR3 with reference TRBV7-9 and TRBJ2-7 gives the whole variable domain DTGVSQNPRHKITKRGQNVTFRCDPISEHNRLYWYRQTLGQGPEFLTYFQNEAQLEKSRLLSDRFSAERPKGSFSTLEIQRTEQGDSAMYLCASSSSRAGAAYEQYFGPGTRLTVT.